Following are 3 T cell receptor beta chains from one sample sequenced in a study of response to subunit inactivated influenza vaccine. MiXCR, applied by TCRdb to the RT-PCR reads, yields one record per CDR3 protein. The table has approximately 170,000 distinct CDR3 sequences, over 9.5% seen once; the top ten hold 25% to 30%. These data also formed part of another study, on T cells expressing NK-cell markers. That publication notes: The authors made TCR beta cDNA libraries by 5'RACE template switching. This switching added a universal primer site and UMIs.

Sequencing used CD8+ T cells sorted from PBMCs, obtained roughly 13 days after vaccination. The source is a man aged 50-60 years who received an inactivated influenza vaccine.

This clonotype was picked up a small number of times. This chain connects TRBV7-8 to TRBJ2-5; 9 bases map to TRBD2. Germline CDR1 and CDR2: SGHVS and FQNEAQ. The V segment lost 5 bases and the J segment 2 bases; nucleotides outside the gene matches: 6. The CDR3 covers 15 residues. CDR3 in amino acids: CASSRLAENQETQYF. The DNA of the CDR3 is TGTGCCAGCAGCAGACTAGCGGAGAATCAAGAGACCCAGTACTTC.

This clonotype was seen a single time. The gene calls are TRBV7-6 and TRBJ2-7; TRBD1 matches 7 bases. The CDR3 is 12 residues long. Per germline, CDR1 SGHVS and CDR2 FNYEAQ. The V gene end was trimmed by 6 bases and the J gene end by 5 bases; junction bases not matched to a gene: 4. The CDR3 sequence is CASSDREDEQYF. CDR3 sequence (DNA): TGTGCCAGCAGTGACAGGGAAGACGAGCAGTACTTC.

The chain is built from TRBV5-1 and TRBJ2-7, with 10 bases matching TRBD2. After removal of 3 bases from V and 5 bases from J, the junction contained 8 bases not matched to a gene. CDR1 is SGHRS and CDR2 is YFSETQ in the germline V gene. The CDR3 extends over 15 amino acids. The CDR3 loop reads CASSSEASGSDEQYF. CDR3 DNA: TGCGCCAGCAGCTCGGAAGCTAGCGGGAGTGACGAGCAGTACTTC.